This T cell receptor beta chain was found in a study of blood T cell repertoires in COVID-19. Study in general: Some COVID-19 samples were acute and others convalescent; all came from the United States, Italy and Spain.

The CDR3 is 15 residues long. V shed 0 bases, J shed 0 bases, and the junction held 1 base outside the gene matches. Germline CDR1 and CDR2: SGDLS and YYNGEE. TCRdb's table, derived via immunoSEQ multiplex PCR, lists solely in-frame clones and lacks some. The sample consists of about 120,000 clones, around four fifths of them appearing once. This sequence originates from a man younger than 45 with acute or convalescent COVID-19. This chain connects TRBV9 to TRBJ2-5, with 8 nucleotides matching TRBD1. Material for sequencing was peripheral blood. The CDR3 loop reads CASSVAGGHQETQYF. CDR3 DNA sequence: TGTGCCAGCAGCGTAGCAGGGGGCCACCAAGAGACCCAGTACTTC.